This section outlines one T cell receptor beta chain sequence together with its context. Antigen specificity is unknown. CDR1 is LGHDT, CDR2 YNNKEL, per germline (reference sequence). Trimming cost V 3 bases and J 7 bases, with 10 bases left between them. This CDR3 comprises 13 residues. Approximately 10 milliliters was the volume of peripheral blood drawn from each donor. Primers used in a second PCR of about 6 to 11 cycles were a sample-barcoded 5' primer and a J-beta primer mix. Each of the samples gave a minimum of 2.5 million paired-end reads that contained CDR3. TCRdb independently ran MiXCR on the 5' RACE reads; one entry per CDR3 protein. Among around 800,000 distinct CDR3 sequences listed, roughly 50% were seen once. The entry originates in a study of blood T cells in healthy people across ages. Points from the study as a whole: Roughly linearly, TCR beta diversity per million T cells fell as age increased. Observed TCR beta diversity showed a strong correlation with the percentage of naive T cells as measured by flow cytometry.

The TCR sequence derives from an elderly man in good health. Sequences were obtained from blood. The chain has TRBV3-1 and TRBJ2-1; D perhaps matches TRBD1 (6 bases). CDR3 in amino acids: CASSQEDRNEQFF. For the CDR3, the DNA is TGTGCCAGCAGCCAGGAGGACAGAAATGAGCAGTTCTTC.